This TCR beta chain is from a study of T cell repertoires in cytomegalovirus infection. Study-wide background: Peptides in the study included HLA-C-restricted and HLA-B-restricted CMV epitopes. Through public TCR beta signatures, both CMV infection and matching HLA type were indicated.

MiXCR was run by TCRdb on the reads, yielding one entry per CDR3 protein. In the table there are a few hundred thousand distinct CDR3 sequences, about 32% of which are singletons. This clonotype was found a few times. What it recognizes is unknown. V trimming: 5 bases; J trimming: 9 bases; junction bases outside the gene matches: 6. The CDR3 length is 13 residues. Study outcomes and limitations: Summed frequency of public TCR beta families distinguished CMV carriers with the relevant HLA. Clonotypes of TCR beta that were HLA-C-restricted and CMV-specific dominated the ex vivo response.

The clonotype comes from a human donor in good health (CMV status not recorded). Some clones in this sample may be carry-over from other donors' samples. This rearrangement joins TRBV12-3 or TRBV12-4 to TRBJ2-1; 8 nucleotides align to TRBD1. The source was cultured PBMCs, collected from culture after CMV antigen stimulation. This CDR3 reads CASSRQGLGEQFF. DNA for the CDR3: TGTGCCAGCAGTCGACAGGGGTTGGGTGAGCAGTTCTTC.